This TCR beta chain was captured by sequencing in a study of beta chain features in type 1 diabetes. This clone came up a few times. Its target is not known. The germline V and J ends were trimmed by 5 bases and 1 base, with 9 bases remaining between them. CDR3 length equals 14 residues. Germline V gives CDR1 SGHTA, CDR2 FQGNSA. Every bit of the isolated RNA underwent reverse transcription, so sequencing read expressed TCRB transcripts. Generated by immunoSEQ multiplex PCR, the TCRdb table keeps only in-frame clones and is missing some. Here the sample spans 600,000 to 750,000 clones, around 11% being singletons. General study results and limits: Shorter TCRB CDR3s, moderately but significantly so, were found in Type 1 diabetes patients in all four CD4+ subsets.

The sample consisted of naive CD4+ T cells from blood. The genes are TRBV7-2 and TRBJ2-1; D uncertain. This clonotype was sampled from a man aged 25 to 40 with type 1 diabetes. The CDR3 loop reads CASSAVHSYNEQFF. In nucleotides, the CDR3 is TGTGCCAGCAGCGCTGTCCATTCCTACAATGAGCAGTTCTTC.